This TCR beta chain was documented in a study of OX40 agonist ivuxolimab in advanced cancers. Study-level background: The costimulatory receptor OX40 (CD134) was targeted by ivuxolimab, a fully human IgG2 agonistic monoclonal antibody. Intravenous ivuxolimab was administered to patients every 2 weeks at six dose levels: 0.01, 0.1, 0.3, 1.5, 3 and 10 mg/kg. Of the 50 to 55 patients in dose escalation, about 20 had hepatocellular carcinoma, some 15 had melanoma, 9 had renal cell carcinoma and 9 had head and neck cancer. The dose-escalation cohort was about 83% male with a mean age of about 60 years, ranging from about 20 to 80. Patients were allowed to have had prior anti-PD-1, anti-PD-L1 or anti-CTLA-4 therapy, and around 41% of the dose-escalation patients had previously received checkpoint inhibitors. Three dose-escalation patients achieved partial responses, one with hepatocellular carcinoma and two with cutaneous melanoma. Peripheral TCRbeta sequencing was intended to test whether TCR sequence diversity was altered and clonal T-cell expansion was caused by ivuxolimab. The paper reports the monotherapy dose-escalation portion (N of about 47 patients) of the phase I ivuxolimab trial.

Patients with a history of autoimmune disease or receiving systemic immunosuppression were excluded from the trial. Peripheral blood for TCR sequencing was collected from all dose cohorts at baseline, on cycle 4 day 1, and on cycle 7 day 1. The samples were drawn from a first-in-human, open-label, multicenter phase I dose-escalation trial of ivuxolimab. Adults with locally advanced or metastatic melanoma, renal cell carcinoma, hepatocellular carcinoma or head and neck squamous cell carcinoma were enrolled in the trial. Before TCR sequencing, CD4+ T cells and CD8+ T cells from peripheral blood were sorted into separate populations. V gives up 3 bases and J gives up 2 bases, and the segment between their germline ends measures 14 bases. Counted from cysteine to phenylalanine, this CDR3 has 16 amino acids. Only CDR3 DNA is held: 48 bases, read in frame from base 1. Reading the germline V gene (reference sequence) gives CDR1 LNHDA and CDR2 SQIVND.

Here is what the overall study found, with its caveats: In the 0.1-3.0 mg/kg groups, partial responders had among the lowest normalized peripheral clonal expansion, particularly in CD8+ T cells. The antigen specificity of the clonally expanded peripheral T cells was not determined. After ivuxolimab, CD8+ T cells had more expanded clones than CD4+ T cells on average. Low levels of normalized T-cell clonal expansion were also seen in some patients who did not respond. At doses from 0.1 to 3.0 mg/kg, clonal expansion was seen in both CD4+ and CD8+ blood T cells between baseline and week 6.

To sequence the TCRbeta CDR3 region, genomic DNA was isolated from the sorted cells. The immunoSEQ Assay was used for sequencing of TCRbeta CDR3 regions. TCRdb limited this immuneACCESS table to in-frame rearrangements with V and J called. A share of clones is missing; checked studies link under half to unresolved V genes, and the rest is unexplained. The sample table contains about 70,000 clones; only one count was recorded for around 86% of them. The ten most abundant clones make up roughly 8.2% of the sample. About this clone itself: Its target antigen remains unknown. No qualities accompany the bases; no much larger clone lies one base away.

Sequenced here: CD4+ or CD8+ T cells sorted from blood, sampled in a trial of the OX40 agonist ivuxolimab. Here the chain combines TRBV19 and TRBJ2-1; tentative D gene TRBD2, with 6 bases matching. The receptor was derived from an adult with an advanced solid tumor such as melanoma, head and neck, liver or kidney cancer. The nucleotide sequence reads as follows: TGTGCCAGTAGTATCGCCCCGGGGGTCCCCTACAATGAGCAGTTCTTC. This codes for CASSIAPGVPYNEQFF.